This T cell receptor (beta chain) was identified in a study of cytomegalovirus exposure and HLA in healthy donors. Vbeta (60) and Jbeta (13) primers were used in the PCR. Generated by immunoSEQ multiplex PCR, the TCRdb table keeps only in-frame clones and is missing some. The data hold 100,000 or so clones, with around 75% observed a single time. Germline-derived CDR1 and CDR2 are SNHLY and FYNNEI. The V end lost 7 bases, the J end lost 6 bases, and 13 bases lay between the germline ends. This CDR3 has 12 residues. The sequencing input was PBMCs. The chain is built from TRBV2 and TRBJ2-7; D is unclear. The TCR originated in a young man in good health and CMV-seronegative. CDR3 in DNA: TGTGCCAGCAAGAAAACCGGTACCGAGCAGTACTTC. As protein: CASKKTGTEQYF.